Listed below are T cell receptor beta chains from one sample, sequenced in a study of cytomegalovirus exposure and HLA in healthy donors. TCRdb keeps only in-frame clones here, not all; method: immunoSEQ multiplex PCR. The sample has roughly 90,000 clones, 80% to 90% seen once; the top ten hold about 2.3%. Sample: PBMCs. All receptors derive from a man aged 18 to 35 in good health and CMV-seronegative. Each CDR3 is given with its conserved first and last residue. The D gene is left open where the match is weak. Size is stated for part of the rows, as once, few or many counts, or as a class when the clone is expanded.

clone_size,v_call,d_call,j_call,cdr3_nt,cdr3_aa
-,TRBV15,TRBD1,TRBJ2-7,TGTGCCACCAGCGGGGGGGGACAGGGGATGAGGGAGCAGTACTTC,CATSGGGQGMREQYF
-,TRBV19,-,TRBJ2-7,TGTGCCAGTAGTATTTCAGGGAGGACCTCCTACGAGCAGTACTTC,CASSISGRTSYEQYF
-,TRBV6-5,TRBD1,TRBJ2-2,TGTGCCAGCAGATCACAGGGGGCGAACACCGGGGAGCTGTTTTTT,CASRSQGANTGELFF
-,TRBV2,-,TRBJ1-1,TGTGCCAGCAGTCGCAACAGGGACCCCGTCAAGGCTTTCTTT,CASSRNRDPVKAFF
-,TRBV7-3,-,TRBJ2-7,TGTGCCAGCAGCTCAAACTTATTAGGGAGCGAGCAGTACTTC,CASSSNLLGSEQYF
-,TRBV9,-,TRBJ1-5,TGTGCCAGCAGTGCGACAGGCGGCAATCAGCCCCAGCATTTT,CASSATGGNQPQHF
few,TRBV28,-,TRBJ1-5,TGTGCCAGCAAGGAGGCAAAAGGGTTTTATAGCAATCAGCCCCAGCATTTT,CASKEAKGFYSNQPQHF
-,TRBV30,TRBD1,TRBJ1-5,TGTGCCTGGAGTGGGGGGACAGGGATAGATCAGCCCCAGCATTTT,CAWSGGTGIDQPQHF
-,TRBV15,TRBD1,TRBJ1-5,TGTGCCACCAGCCGCGGGGGACAGGATCTAAATCAGCCCCAGCATTTT,CATSRGGQDLNQPQHF
-,TRBV29-1,-,TRBJ1-2,TGCAGCGTTGAAGATTCGACACAGGGCGGAGGCTACACCTTC,CSVEDSTQGGGYTF
-,TRBV28,-,TRBJ1-3,TGTGCCAGCAGTTTAATTTTCGGTTCTTCTGGAAACACCATATATTTT,CASSLIFGSSGNTIYF
-,TRBV5-1,TRBD1,TRBJ2-7,TGCGCCAGCAGCCCGAACAGGGGGTCGGCCGAGCAGTACTTC,CASSPNRGSAEQYF
-,TRBV7-2,TRBD1,TRBJ1-2,TGTGCCAGCAGCTTAAGGACAGGGGGCGATGGCTACACCTTC,CASSLRTGGDGYTF
-,TRBV7-8,-,TRBJ2-3,TGTGCCAGCAGCTCGAGGACCGAGGGTTCGCAGTATTTT,CASSSRTEGSQYF
-,TRBV18,-,TRBJ1-2,TGTGCCAGCTCACCTCGGAGGGGTATTGACTATGGCTACACCTTC,CASSPRRGIDYGYTF
once,TRBV19,TRBD1,TRBJ2-7,TGTGCCAGTAGTTTTACAGGGGGCCTTCTCTACGAGCAGTACTTC,CASSFTGGLLYEQYF
-,TRBV7-6,-,TRBJ1-2,TGTGCCAGCAGTTATATTAGAGGGAGTGGCTACACCTTC,CASSYIRGSGYTF
-,TRBV9,-,TRBJ2-1,TGTGCCAGCAGCGTAACGGGGGACCCTTCTGATGAGCAGTTCTTC,CASSVTGDPSDEQFF